Presented here are 16 T cell receptor beta chains from one specimen sequenced in a study of blood T cells in healthy people across ages. For the second PCR, which ran for roughly 6 to 11 cycles, a sample-barcoded 5' primer and a J-beta primer mix were used. Using its own MiXCR run on the 5' RACE reads, TCRdb lists one record per CDR3 protein. The sample includes about 1.8 million distinct CDR3 sequences, roughly 49% of them seen just once. The material sequenced was blood. The receptor source for this set is a middle-aged woman in good health.

This clonotype has just a few counts. One end of the junction is discordant with germline, which a read error may explain. V is TRBV20-1 and J is TRBJ2-5; D is possibly TRBD1 (5 bases). This CDR3 contains 15 residues. Per germline, CDR1 DFQATT and CDR2 SNEGSKA (reference sequence). Here the CDR3 reads CSARAAGWYLETQYF. For the CDR3, the DNA is TGCAGTGCTAGAGCGGCAGGGTGGTATTTGGAGACCCAGTACTTT.

The V call is TRBV12-3 or TRBV12-4, the J call TRBJ2-3; TRBD2 is a possible D gene (6 bases). The CDR3 loop spans 17 amino acids. Trimming left V 3 bases short and J 2 bases short, with 18 bases between. This CDR3 reads CASSFHKSSVPTDTQYF. The CDR3 DNA is TGTGCCAGCAGTTTCCACAAATCTAGCGTACCCACAGATACGCAGTATTTT.

This clonotype appeared a few times. The rearrangement links TRBV5-1 to TRBJ2-5, with 8 bases lining up with TRBD1. The CDR3 totals 14 residues. Per germline, CDR1 SGHRS and CDR2 YFSETQ. J was trimmed by 7 bases and V by 0 bases; bases with no gene match: 5. The CDR3 reads CASSLGDRTGTQYF. In nucleotides, the CDR3 is TGCGCCAGCAGCTTGGGGGACAGGACGGGGACCCAGTACTTC.

This clonotype was observed a few times. The rearrangement uses TRBV2 and TRBJ2-6; no reliable D call. Per the germline V gene, CDR1 is SNHLY and CDR2 is FYNNEI. This CDR3 has 15 residues. Trimming took off 6 bases at V and 0 bases at J, with 9 bases between the two ends. The chain's CDR3 is CASSVDRSGANVLTF. The CDR3 DNA follows: TGTGCCAGCAGCGTGGACCGCTCTGGGGCCAACGTCCTGACTTTC.

The chain recombines TRBV18 with TRBJ2-7; 7 nucleotides align to TRBD1. The germline V gene encodes CDR1 KGHSH and CDR2 LQKENI. This CDR3 is built from 12 residues. With V trimmed by 9 bases and J by 2 bases, 4 bases remained unmatched. Here the CDR3 reads CASQGETYEQYF. In DNA, the CDR3 is TGTGCCAGTCAGGGGGAGACCTACGAGCAGTACTTC.

The chain combines TRBV7-2 with TRBJ2-1; D is unresolved. V lost 4 bases to trimming and J lost 7 bases, with 8 bases between them. The CDR3 consists of 12 residues. Germline CDR1 is SGHTA and CDR2 is FQGNSA. The CDR3 here is CASSWVGNEQFF. The CDR3 bases are TGTGCCAGCAGCTGGGTGGGGAATGAGCAGTTCTTC.

This clonotype was observed a handful of times. The chain carries TRBV29-1 and TRBJ2-5, with D hard to call. This CDR3 comprises 12 residues. The V gene's germline CDR1 is SQVTM and CDR2 ANQGSEA. Trimming removed 6 bases at V and 5 bases at J, with 13 bases between. The CDR3 DNA reads as TGCAGCGTCGTTAAACCCCCTGAGACCCAGTACTTC. This codes for CSVVKPPETQYF. The whole variable domain, filled in from reference TRBV29-1 and TRBJ2-5, reads SAVISQKPSRDICQRGTSLTIQCQVDSQVTMMFWYRQQPGQSLTLIATANQGSEATYESGFVIDKFPISRPNLTFSTLTVSNMSPEDSSIYLCSVVKPPETQYFGPGTRLLVL.

The chain joins TRBV6-2 or TRBV6-3 to TRBJ2-3, with 10 bases matching TRBD2. Trimming took 0 bases from V and 3 from J; bases not matched to a gene: 6. Germline CDR1 and CDR2: MNHEY and SVGEGT. The CDR3 extends over 17 amino acids. In DNA form, the CDR3 reads TGTGCCAGCAGTTACTCCCAACTAGCGGGGTGGACAGATACGCAGTATTTT. Translated: CASSYSQLAGWTDTQYF.

The V gene is TRBV20-1, the J gene TRBJ2-1; TRBD2 agrees at 8 bases. Germline CDR1 and CDR2: DFQATT and SNEGSKA (reference sequence). The ends lost 3 bases at V and 8 bases at J; junction bases unmatched: 9. The CDR3 runs to 14 residues. The CDR3 protein is CSASSGREVDEQFF. CDR3 DNA: TGCAGTGCTAGCAGCGGGAGAGAGGTAGATGAGCAGTTCTTC.

This clonotype was observed a handful of times. The rearrangement links TRBV29-1 to TRBJ1-5; D not certain. CDR3 length: 12 amino acids. V lost 4 bases and J 2 bases, leaving 6 bases between the germline ends. Germline lookup yields CDR1 SQVTM and CDR2 ANQGSEA. The CDR3 DNA reads TGCAGCGTTGCCGTTGGCAATCAGCCCCAGCATTTT. It translates to CSVAVGNQPQHF.

This rearrangement joins TRBV28 to TRBJ2-6, with D tentatively TRBD1 (5 bases). Germline V gives CDR1 MDHEN, CDR2 SYDVKM. The CDR3 totals 17 residues. The V end was cut by 5 bases, the J end by 2 bases, with 16 bases between. This CDR3 is CASSGAGIGTGANVLTF. The CDR3 DNA reads as TGTGCCAGCAGTGGGGCAGGGATAGGGACTGGGGCCAACGTCCTGACTTTC. Drawing the rest from reference TRBV28 and TRBJ2-6, the complete variable domain is DVKVTQSSRYLVKRTGEKVFLECVQDMDHENMFWYRQDPGLGLRLIYFSYDVKMKEKGDIPEGYSVSREKKERFSLILESASTNQTSMYLCASSGAGIGTGANVLTFGAGSRLTVL.

Written as DNA, the CDR3 is TGCGCCAGCAGCCAAGATTCATCGGGGACGGGTGAGCAGTTCTTC. Translating it yields CASSQDSSGTGEQFF. The gene calls are TRBV4-3 and TRBJ2-1; D tentatively fits TRBD1 or TRBD2 (5 bases each). V lost 0 bases and J 9 bases, leaving 15 bases between the germline ends. From germline, CDR1 is LGHNA and CDR2 YSLEER. The CDR3 covers 15 residues.

V and J are TRBV7-9 and TRBJ1-6; D call uncertain. Per the germline V gene, CDR1 is SEHNR and CDR2 is FQNEAQ (reference sequence). V was trimmed by 4 bases and J by 0 bases, leaving 13 bases between them. This CDR3 has 17 residues. The CDR3 reads CASSSQEFGSYNSPLHF. CDR3 DNA sequence: TGTGCCAGCAGCTCGCAGGAATTTGGCTCCTATAATTCACCCCTCCACTTT.

The genes are TRBV29-1 and TRBJ1-5, with unresolved D. Germline V gene data show CDR1 as SQVTM and CDR2 as ANQGSEA. Between the trimmed V and J ends, which lost 6 bases and 3 bases, there was a span of 12 bases. The CDR3 is 13 residues long. The CDR3 protein is CSVSPGTNQPQHF. CDR3 nucleotide sequence: TGCAGCGTCAGCCCGGGCACCAATCAGCCCCAGCATTTT.

This chain uses TRBV13 with TRBJ1-5; unclear D gene. Germline V CDR1 and CDR2: PRHDT, FYEKMQ (reference sequence). V gave up 4 bases and J gave up 3 bases, with 10 bases separating them. The length of the CDR3 is 14 residues. The CDR3 DNA follows: TGTGCCAGCAGCTCCCGGTACACCAATCAGCCCCAGCATTTT. Its protein is CASSSRYTNQPQHF.

This clonotype was detected only a few times. In DNA, the CDR3 is TGTGCCAGCACTCGCGCGGGCAGTAGTTTGGAAGAGCAGTACTTC. Its protein product is CASTRAGSSLEEQYF. J is TRBJ2-7 and V is TRBV6-1; a weak D match, TRBD2 (5 bases). There are 15 residues in the CDR3. The V gene lost 7 bases and the J gene lost 7 bases, with 23 bases spanning the gap. Germline V lookup: CDR1 MNHNS, CDR2 SASEGT.